The 14 T cell receptor beta chains below come from one sample, sequenced in a study of blood T cell repertoires in COVID-19. Method: immunoSEQ multiplex PCR; TCRdb's copy keeps in-frame clones and lacks some. Here the sample spans about 140,000 clones, approximately 84% being singletons. The material sequenced was peripheral blood. These receptors all come from a woman aged 60 to 75 with acute or convalescent COVID-19.

The chain carries TRBV10-2 and TRBJ2-7; 8 nucleotides match TRBD2. Trimming cost V 5 bases and J 4 bases; bases outside gene matches: 4. CDR1 and CDR2 (germline): WSHSY, SAAADI. The CDR3 extends over 13 amino acids. The CDR3 here is CASSPGGAYEQYF. In nucleotides, the CDR3 is TGCGCCAGCAGTCCGGGAGGGGCTTACGAGCAGTACTTC.

This clone was seen repeatedly, ten times or more. CDR3 nucleotide sequence: TGTGCCAGCAGCTTAGGAACGAGTCGAGAGACCCAGTACTTC. This gives the protein CASSLGTSRETQYF. The chain joins TRBV7-9 to TRBJ2-5; D is unresolved. This CDR3 comprises 14 residues. Germline CDR1 and CDR2: SEHNR and FQNEAQ (reference sequence). V was pared by 1 base and J by 4 bases, with 10 bases between.

The J gene is TRBJ1-2, the V gene TRBV7-2, with unresolved D. The germline V gene has CDR1 SGHTA and CDR2 FQGNSA. Trimming pared 6 bases from V and 3 bases from J, leaving 11 bases between. This CDR3 comprises 13 residues. The DNA of the CDR3 is TGTGCCAGCAGGAGCGGGCGAGACTATGGCTACACCTTC. Its translation: CASRSGRDYGYTF. The whole variable domain, remainder taken from reference TRBV7-2 and TRBJ1-2, is GAGVSQSPSNKVTEKGKDVELRCDPISGHTALYWYRQSLGQGLEFLIYFQGNSAPDKSGLPSDRFSAERTGGSVSTLTIQRTQQEDSAVYLCASRSGRDYGYTFGSGTRLTVV.

V is TRBV10-1 and J is TRBJ1-6; TRBD1 matches at 9 bases. With 10 bases clipped from V and 8 bases from J, the junction kept 9 bases outside the gene matches. CDR1 and CDR2 from the germline V gene are WNHNN and SYGVQD (reference sequence). There are 14 residues in the CDR3. The CDR3 protein is CATHRDRAYSPLHF. CDR3 coding DNA: TGCGCCACTCACCGGGACAGGGCGTATTCACCCCTCCACTTT.

This chain joins TRBV27 and TRBJ2-3; TRBD2 agrees at 8 bases. The J segment lost 7 bases and the V segment lost 2 bases, leaving 5 bases of the junction unmatched. Germline values: CDR1 MNHEY, CDR2 SMNVEV (reference sequence). CDR3 length equals 14 residues. The CDR3 coding sequence is TGTGCCAGCAGTTTACGGGGGGGTCAATATACGCAGTATTTT. It yields the protein CASSLRGGQYTQYF.

The rearrangement joins TRBV9 to TRBJ2-1; TRBD2 is a possible D gene (6 bases). The germline V gene encodes CDR1 SGDLS and CDR2 YYNGEE. The CDR3 is 16 residues long. The germline V and J ends were trimmed by 2 bases and 4 bases, with 16 bases remaining between them. DNA of the CDR3: TGTGCCAGCAGCGTTTCTCTGCCCGGGGGATACAATGAGCAGTTCTTC. Translated, it gives CASSVSLPGGYNEQFF.

The chain employs TRBV10-3 and TRBJ1-1; D unclear. V lost 5 bases, J lost 7 bases, and 5 bases lay in between. This CDR3 has 10 residues. Germline V gene sequence: CDR1 ENHRY, CDR2 SYGVKD. CDR3 sequence reads: CAISIHEAFF. As DNA, the CDR3 is TGTGCCATCAGTATACATGAAGCTTTCTTT.

The chain combines TRBV28 with TRBJ2-1; 7 nucleotides agree with TRBD2. After removal of 6 bases from V and 0 bases from J, the junction contained 2 bases not matched to a gene. The CDR3 is made up of 14 amino acids. Germline lookup yields CDR1 MDHEN and CDR2 SYDVKM. CDR3 sequence reads: CASRPGGSYNEQFF. The DNA for the CDR3 is TGTGCCAGCAGGCCGGGGGGCTCCTACAATGAGCAGTTCTTC.

The rearrangement joins TRBV6-5 to TRBJ1-1; 7 bases map to TRBD1. V was pared by 6 bases and J by 5 bases, with 0 bases of the junction left unmatched. This CDR3 is 11 amino acids long. CDR1 is MNHEY, CDR2 SVGAGI, per germline. The CDR3, as DNA: TGTGCCAGCAGGGGACAGACTGAAGCTTTCTTT. Translated: CASRGQTEAFF.

This clone came up a few times. The rearrangement joins TRBV29-1 to TRBJ2-7; 9 nucleotides agree with TRBD2. The CDR3 spans 13 residues. V gave up 2 bases and J gave up 3 bases; unmatched junction bases: 2. Germline V CDR1 and CDR2: SQVTM, ANQGSEA. Here the CDR3 DNA reads TGCAGCGTTGAACTAGCGGGACGCTACGAGCAGTACTTC. Translated, it gives CSVELAGRYEQYF.

V usage is TRBV7-9 and J usage is TRBJ2-3; 7 nucleotides match TRBD2. This CDR3 region has 15 residues. Trimming took 5 bases from V and 6 from J; bases not matched to a gene: 11. Germline CDR1 is SEHNR and CDR2 is FQNEAQ (reference sequence). The CDR3 DNA reads TGTGCCAGCAGCCCAAGCCCCGGGACTATGGATACGCAGTATTTT. The encoded protein is CASSPSPGTMDTQYF.

This chain links TRBV10-3 with TRBJ2-1, with a weak D call TRBD2 (6 bases). V lost 6 bases, J lost 6 bases, and 21 bases lay in between. Per germline, CDR1 ENHRY and CDR2 SYGVKD. The CDR3 runs 16 residues. In DNA, the CDR3 is TGTGCCATCAGGGCCGCGTTAGGAGGGAGTATCAATGAGCAGTTCTTC. Amino acid sequence: CAIRAALGGSINEQFF.

This clone came up once. V usage is TRBV27 and J usage is TRBJ2-5, with 7 nucleotides matching TRBD2. Germline-derived CDR1 and CDR2 are MNHEY and SMNVEV (reference sequence). This CDR3 contains 16 residues. After removal of 6 bases from V and 2 bases from J, the junction contained 12 bases not matched to a gene. The CDR3 bases are TGTGCCAGCAGCCCTCGGCCAGCGGGAAGGCAAGAGACCCAGTACTTC. Its translation is CASSPRPAGRQETQYF.

The CDR3 region has the DNA TGTGCCAGCAGTTTAGAATATAATACGCAGTATTTT. Its translation is CASSLEYNTQYF. The J gene is TRBJ2-3, the V gene TRBV12-3 or TRBV12-4; D not certain. Trimming stripped 1 base from V and 7 bases from J, with 6 bases between. The CDR3 consists of 12 residues.